Included here is one T cell receptor beta chain sequence, with context. V was clipped by 2 bases and J by 2 bases; unmatched bases: 8. This CDR3 is built from 16 residues. Per the germline V gene, CDR1 is MNHEY and CDR2 is SMNVEV (reference sequence). This record comes from a study of blood T cell repertoires in COVID-19. Sequencing used immunoSEQ multiplex PCR; TCRdb keeps in-frame clones, though not all of them. This sample has around 130,000 clones, with just under 85% found just once. Sequencing input: PBMCs or T cells enriched from blood (not recorded which). This TCR was sampled from a woman aged 50 to 60 with acute COVID-19. The gene calls are TRBV27 and TRBJ2-7; TRBD2 matches at 8 bases. The CDR3 DNA reads as TGTGCCAGCAGTTTAGAAGGTCTAGCGGGCCCCTACGAGCAGTACTTC. Translated, it gives CASSLEGLAGPYEQYF.